The present TCR beta chain was sequenced within a study of CXCR3-negative and CXCR3-positive naive CD8 T cells. Across the study: The dataset comprises some 150 million TRB reads in total, with about 1.5 +/- 0.3 million reads per library.

CDR3 length: 11 residues. CDR1 is SEHNR and CDR2 is FQNEAQ in the germline V gene (reference sequence). Study-level points and caveats: TRB CDR3s were more hydrophobic in CXCR3-positive than in CXCR3-negative naive cells. Naive cells, whether CXCR3-negative or CXCR3-positive, had similar TRBV-TRBJ usage, while memory cells differed. Between one naive subset and the other, surface CD5 was comparable, and TCR strength was inferred from TRB CDR3 properties.

cDNA libraries for TRB were generated by 5' RACE incorporating UMI labels. TCRdb reprocessed the 5' RACE reads; each CDR3 protein has one entry and no DNA is given. The repertoire table contains 100,000 or so distinct CDR3 sequences. Note on this clonotype: Its antigen is not known.

The sample taken for sequencing was naive CXCR3- CD8+ T cells from blood. The sample's subset: CD45RO-CCR7+CD27+CD95- naive CD8+ T cells lacking CXCR3 (TNR3-). The sequence was obtained from a human donor in good health. Some clones in this sample may be carry-over from other donors' samples. V is TRBV7-9 and J is TRBJ1-3; TCRdb designates TRBD1, a call that cannot be tested without DNA. The CDR3 loop is CASRTGDTIYF.